One and the same sample provided the 24 T cell receptor beta chains below, sequenced in a study of CD8+CD57+ T cells in acquired aplastic anemia. Investigators profiled TCR beta VDJ and CDR3 from genomic DNA template. A single record per CDR3 protein comes from TCRdb applying MiXCR to the reads. The profile covers roughly 260,000 distinct CDR3 sequences, with roughly half appearing a single time and 7% to 9.5% taken by the ten largest. Patients chosen for sequencing had shown CD8+CD57+ cell expansion by flow cytometry. The sample was sorted CD4+, CD8+, or CD8+CD57+ T cells (not recorded which) from PBMCs. The receptors were sampled from a human donor with aplastic anemia.

With respect to this clonotype: This sequence may be a read error, since a much larger clone differs from it by one base. V and J are TRBV4-1 and TRBJ1-6, with D tentatively TRBD1 (5 bases). In germline, CDR1 is MGHRA, CDR2 YSYEKL. The CDR3 loop spans 17 amino acids. Here the CDR3 DNA reads TGCGCCAGCAGCCAAGTGGTGGGGGTTACCTATAATTCACCCCTCAACTTT. Its protein product is CASSQVVGVTYNSPLNF.

This clonotype was seen ten or more times. This chain uses TRBV20-1 with TRBJ1-6; possibly TRBD1 for D (5 bases). V was trimmed by 0 bases and J by 0 bases, leaving 6 bases between them. Germline V gene sequence: CDR1 DFQATT, CDR2 SNEGSKA (reference sequence). The length of the CDR3 is 15 residues. The CDR3 sequence is CSARDDSSYNSPLHF. The CDR3, as DNA: TGCAGTGCTAGAGATGACAGCTCCTATAATTCACCCCTCCACTTT.

With respect to this clonotype: One base away lies a much larger clone, so this may be a sequencing read error. The chain recombines TRBV7-2 with TRBJ1-2; the D gene is possibly TRBD1 (6 bases). CDR1 and CDR2 (germline): SGHTA, FQGNSA. The CDR3 is 13 residues long. CDR3 DNA sequence: TGTGTCAGCAGCTTACACGAGGGACAAGGCTACACCTTC. Translation: CVSSLHEGQGYTF.

A few counts support this clonotype. The J gene is TRBJ2-7, the V gene TRBV27; perhaps TRBD2 as D (6 bases). Germline assignment: CDR1 MNHEY and CDR2 SMNVEV (reference sequence). The CDR3 is 14 residues long. The ends were cut back, 2 bases at V and 4 bases at J, with 12 bases in the middle. CDR3 sequence reads: CASSLGAGTYEQYF. CDR3 DNA sequence: TGTGCCAGCAGTTTAGGGGCAGGGACTTACGAGCAGTACTTC.

For this clonotype: At one end the junction does not follow the germline gene, possibly because of a read error. J is TRBJ2-7 and V is TRBV6-1; a weak D match, TRBD2 (6 bases). Germline V CDR1 and CDR2: MNHNS, SASEGT. The CDR3 is 14 residues long. The CDR3 sequence: CATSDPTREDEQYF. The DNA of the CDR3 is TGTGCCACCAGTGATCCGACGAGGGAGGACGAGCAGTACTTC.

In this sample, this clonotype turned up a few times. Being one base from a much bigger clone, this may be a read error. The V call is TRBV5-1, the J call TRBJ2-2; D may be TRBD1 (6 bases). CDR1 SGHRS and CDR2 YFSETQ come from the germline V gene. Trimming left V 6 bases short and J 3 bases short, with 9 bases between. The CDR3 sequence is 13 residues long. CDR3 in amino acids: CASTSGDTGELFF. In nucleotides, the CDR3 is TGCGCCAGCACGTCAGGGGACACCGGGGAGCTGTTTTTT.

This chain links TRBV9 with TRBJ1-6, with D possibly being TRBD1 (5 bases). V gave up 0 bases and J gave up 14 bases, with 21 bases separating them. The germline V gene has CDR1 SGDLS and CDR2 YYNGEE. The CDR3 contains 16 residues. CDR3 bases: TGTGCCAGCAGCGTAGCCCCGGGACGGCTAAGCTCAGCCCTCCACTTT. Its translation: CASSVAPGRLSSALHF.

J is TRBJ2-1 and V is TRBV29-1; D is perhaps TRBD2 (6 bases). The germline V gene has CDR1 SQVTM and CDR2 ANQGSEA. Trimming took 3 bases from V and 7 from J, leaving 19 bases between them. The CDR3 length is 15 residues. The CDR3 region is CSVDRDSSPSNEQFF. In DNA form, the CDR3 reads TGCAGCGTTGACCGGGACTCCTCCCCCTCAAATGAGCAGTTCTTC.

At least ten counts were recorded for this clonotype. The rearrangement joins TRBV20-1 to TRBJ2-7; possibly TRBD1 for D (5 bases). The CDR3 has 12 amino acids. The V end was cut by 3 bases, the J end by 1 base, with 7 bases between. Germline values: CDR1 DFQATT, CDR2 SNEGSKA (reference sequence). CDR3 amino acids: CSARTASYEQYF. The DNA of the CDR3 is TGCAGTGCTAGGACAGCTTCCTACGAGCAGTACTTC.

Of note for this clonotype: A much larger clone sits a single nucleotide away, making a read error possible. The conserved phenylalanine or tryptophan normally closing the CDR3 is absent here, so this likely arose from a read error. The chain combines TRBV5-1 with TRBJ2-2; the D gene is possibly TRBD2 (6 bases). The germline CDR1 and CDR2 sequences are SGHRS and YFSETQ. The V and J ends lost 4 bases and 0 bases respectively, with 10 bases between them. The CDR3 is made up of 15 amino acids. The CDR3 nucleotides are TGCGCCAGCAGCCCGGGGGAGGCGAACACCGGGGAGCTGTTTTCT. The encoded protein is CASSPGEANTGELFS.

The table lists this clonotype with a few counts. Given a much more abundant clone one base away, this may be a read error. The chain couples TRBV5-1 to TRBJ1-2; 9 bases are shared with TRBD1. CDR3 length equals 15 residues. CDR1 and CDR2 from the germline V gene are SGHRS and YFSETQ. CDR3 sequence: CASSEDRGANYGCTF. The CDR3 DNA is TGCGCCAGCAGCGAGGACAGGGGAGCTAACTATGGCTGCACCTTC.

This chain connects TRBV19 to TRBJ1-3, with unresolved D. The CDR3 runs 14 residues. Per germline, CDR1 LNHDA and CDR2 SQIVND (reference sequence). V was clipped by 9 bases and J by 3 bases, with 15 bases between them. The CDR3 bases are TGTGCCAGCAGCCTTCTCTGGTTTGGAAACACCATATATTTT. Translating it yields CASSLLWFGNTIYF. The full variable domain, completed using reference TRBV19 and TRBJ1-3, is DGGITQSPKYLFRKEGQNVTLSCEQNLNHDAMYWYRQDPGQGLRLIYYSQIVNDFQKGDIAEGYSVSREKKESFPLTVTSAQKNPTAFYLCASSLLWFGNTIYFGEGSWLTVV.

The V and J genes are TRBV7-6 and TRBJ1-5; no definite D call. The length of the CDR3 is 13 residues. Looked up from germline, CDR1 is SGHVS and CDR2 is FNYEAQ. V dropped 2 bases and J dropped 6 bases, with 8 bases sitting between them. CDR3 protein: CASSLTPPQPQHF. CDR3 nucleotide sequence: TGTGCCAGCAGCTTAACCCCTCCTCAGCCCCAGCATTTT.

This clonotype was observed at least ten times. The chain combines TRBV10-3 with TRBJ2-7, with 8 bases that match TRBD1. The J segment lost 5 bases and the V segment lost 0 bases, leaving 3 bases of the junction unmatched. Germline-derived CDR1 and CDR2 are ENHRY and SYGVKD. This CDR3 has 14 amino acids. DNA for the CDR3: TGTGCCATCAGTGAGTCGGACAGGGTCGACGAGCAGTACTTC. It encodes CAISESDRVDEQYF.

CDR3 DNA: TGTGCCAGCAGCTTGGGGTCAGGGGGCGATTCCGACGTC. It translates to CASSLGSGGDSDV. This rearrangement joins TRBV5-6 to TRBJ2-7, with 8 bases fitting TRBD1. The CDR3 contains 13 residues. CDR1 and CDR2 from the germline V gene are SGHDT and YYEEEE.

This chain connects TRBV5-1 to TRBJ2-1, with 8 bases matching TRBD1. The germline CDR1 and CDR2 sequences are SGHRS and YFSETQ. Trimming at V came to 4 bases and at J to 10 bases, leaving 7 bases not matched to a gene. The CDR3 has 13 amino acids. CDR3 sequence (DNA): TGCGCCAGCAGCCCGGACAGGGTTGGGGAGCAGTTCTTC. This gives the protein CASSPDRVGEQFF.

This clonotype was seen repeatedly, ten times or more. The chain carries TRBV9 and TRBJ2-3, with TRBD2 matching over 10 bases. Germline loops: CDR1 SGDLS, CDR2 YYNGEE. V lost 2 bases, J lost 4 bases, and 4 bases stayed unmatched. The CDR3 runs to 15 residues. CDR3 protein: CASSVGSGGSDTQYF. Here the CDR3 DNA reads TGTGCCAGCAGCGTGGGTAGCGGGGGGTCAGATACGCAGTATTTT.

The chain uses TRBV19 and TRBJ1-6; D gene ambiguous. The V gene lost 9 bases and the J gene lost 10 bases, with 25 bases spanning the gap. There are 16 residues in the CDR3. The germline gives CDR1 LNHDA, CDR2 SQIVND (reference sequence). CDR3 coding DNA: TGTGCCAGCAGCTCCGCGGGAGCGATCCTTTGGTCACCCCTCCACTTT. This encodes CASSSAGAILWSPLHF. Looking up the rest from reference TRBV19 and TRBJ1-6 gives the full variable domain: DGGITQSPKYLFRKEGQNVTLSCEQNLNHDAMYWYRQDPGQGLRLIYYSQIVNDFQKGDIAEGYSVSREKKESFPLTVTSAQKNPTAFYLCASSSAGAILWSPLHFGNGTRLTVT.

The CDR3 bases are TGTGCCAGCAGCTTTGCCAGGGGGAATTCACCCCTCCACTTT. Its translation is CASSFARGNSPLHF. The V call is TRBV7-2, the J call TRBJ1-6, with 7 bases lining up with TRBD1. CDR1 is SGHTA and CDR2 is FQGNSA in the germline V gene. V shed 3 bases and J 7 bases; nucleotides not matched to a gene: 3. The CDR3 loop spans 14 amino acids.

This clonotype was detected ten times or more. The rearrangement joins TRBV20-1 to TRBJ2-7; 9 bases agree with TRBD1. Germline lookup yields CDR1 DFQATT and CDR2 SNEGSKA (reference sequence). The CDR3 totals 13 residues. V shed 4 bases and J 6 bases; nucleotides not matched to a gene: 7. CDR3 bases: TGCAGTGCTATAGGGGACAGGGCTAGCGAGCAGTACTTC. The encoded protein is CSAIGDRASEQYF.

This clonotype was found once. This could be a read error, since a much larger clone is one nucleotide away. The chain employs TRBV6-1 and TRBJ1-6; D gene ambiguous. From germline, CDR1 is MNHNS and CDR2 SASEGT. The CDR3 is 15 amino acids. DNA for the CDR3: TGTGCCACCGGAACAACACCCGATAATAATCCACCCCTCCACTTT. This encodes CATGTTPDNNPPLHF.

V gene TRBV7-2 combines with J gene TRBJ1-2, with D tentatively TRBD1 (6 bases). CDR1 SGHTA and CDR2 FQGNSA come from the germline V gene. Trimming removed 7 bases from V and 4 bases from J, with 16 bases in between. The CDR3 is 14 residues long. CDR3 sequence reads: CASTRGAGVYGYTF. The DNA for the CDR3 is TGTGCCAGCACCCGGGGGGCAGGGGTCTATGGCTACACCTTC.

V and J are TRBV5-4 and TRBJ1-2, with a possible D match to TRBD1 (5 bases). Trimming took 4 bases from V and 4 from J, leaving 11 bases between them. Germline lookup yields CDR1 SGHNT and CDR2 YYREEE (reference sequence). There are 13 residues in the CDR3. The DNA for the CDR3 is TGTGCCAGCAGCACGGACACCTCCTATGGCTACACCTTC. Its protein product is CASSTDTSYGYTF.

Many counts were recorded for this clonotype. This sequence joins TRBV12-5 and TRBJ1-2; D is uncertain. Trimming shortened V by 0 bases and J by 6 bases, and 8 bases separated the two germline ends. This CDR3 has 13 amino acids. The germline CDR1 and CDR2 sequences are LGHNT and FRNRAP. CDR3 protein: CASGLVTGDGYTF. The CDR3 DNA sequence: TGTGCTAGTGGTTTGGTAACGGGAGATGGCTACACCTTC.